This T cell receptor beta chain came from a study of ipilimumab plus nivolumab after autologous stem cell transplantation. Study-level background: Both relapsed and primary refractory DLBCL were included.

Profiling relied on immunoSEQ multiplex PCR, and the TCRdb table lists in-frame clones only, not all of them. The data show fewer than 25,000 clones, with 65% to 85% seen just once and around 6.8% held by the top ten. Whole-study findings and limits: Authors suggest TCR repertoire, Treg phenotype and gut microbiota support further study.

Patients got ipilimumab 1 mg/kg beginning 14 to 28 days post-transplant. Patients received nivolumab 3 mg/kg at weeks 1, 4, 7, 10, then fortnightly to week 26. This clone has a handful of counts. Its antigen is undetermined. The sequencing used PBMCs, collected in a trial of ipilimumab plus nivolumab as post-transplant consolidation. This receptor was taken from a male donor with diffuse large B-cell lymphoma.

CDR3 protein: CASSLGDSFNQPQHF. The CDR3 region has the DNA TGCGCCAGCAGCTTGGGAGACAGCTTCAATCAGCCCCAGCATTTT. The J gene is TRBJ1-5, the V gene TRBV5-1; weak D call: TRBD1 (5 bases). The CDR3 is 15 residues long. Between the trimmed V and J ends, which lost 0 bases and 3 bases, there was a span of 10 bases. From germline, CDR1 is SGHRS and CDR2 YFSETQ.